The following is a TCR beta chain sequence with its context. No antigen is known for it. The data belong to a study of T cell responses to AZD1222 COVID-19 vaccine. Overall study results and limits: Seropositive AZD1222 recipients at baseline numbered only five or six.

The method was immunoSEQ multiplex PCR; TCRdb's version includes in-frame clones alone and lacks a portion of them. The repertoire has around 150,000 clones, 80% to 95% of them found once; the top ten carry 4% to 5.5%. Germline loops: CDR1 SGDLS, CDR2 YYNGEE. Trimming removed 3 bases from V and 0 bases from J; junction bases left unmatched: 5. The CDR3 runs 15 residues. This rearrangement joins TRBV9 to TRBJ1-1; 7 nucleotides line up with TRBD1. The sequence came from an adult in good health. The material was peripheral blood, obtained on day 0 of AZD1222 vaccination. The CDR3 DNA reads as TGTGCCAGCAGCGAACAAGGGGGCATGAACACTGAAGCTTTCTTT. Its protein is CASSEQGGMNTEAFF.